One sample yielded the 25 T cell receptor beta chains listed below, sequenced in a study of cytomegalovirus exposure and HLA in healthy donors. The PCR made use of 60 Vbeta and 13 Jbeta primers. Method: immunoSEQ multiplex PCR; TCRdb's copy keeps in-frame clones and lacks some. Here the sample table reports 20,000 to 25,000 clones. Material for sequencing was PBMCs. The receptor source for this set is a man aged 60-69 years in good health and CMV-seropositive.

The V call is TRBV15, the J call TRBJ2-1; 10 bases map to TRBD2. With V trimmed by 3 bases and J by 0 bases, 8 bases remained unmatched. The germline V gene encodes CDR1 LNHNV and CDR2 YYDKDF (reference sequence). This CDR3 has 18 amino acids. The CDR3 DNA is TGTGCCACCAGCAGGTGGCTAAAGCGGGAGGGCTCCTACAATGAGCAGTTCTTC. This codes for CATSRWLKREGSYNEQFF. Using reference TRBV15 and TRBJ2-1 for the parts outside the CDR3, the full variable domain is DAMVIQNPRYQVTQFGKPVTLSCSQTLNHNVMYWYQQKSSQAPKLLFHYYDKDFNNEADTPDNFQSRRPNTSFCFLDIRSPGLGDTAMYLCATSRWLKREGSYNEQFFGPGTRLTVL.

This chain uses TRBV9 with TRBJ2-1; tentative D call: TRBD2 (6 bases). CDR3 length equals 15 residues. Germline V gene data show CDR1 as SGDLS and CDR2 as YYNGEE. V dropped 3 bases and J dropped 6 bases, with 16 bases sitting between them. The CDR3 reads CASSGGLPQVNEQFF. CDR3 nucleotide sequence: TGTGCCAGCAGCGGCGGACTACCTCAGGTCAATGAGCAGTTCTTC.

The chain links TRBV27 to TRBJ2-7, with D possibly TRBD2 on 5 matching bases. The CDR3 has 13 residues. The germline V gene encodes CDR1 MNHEY and CDR2 SMNVEV (reference sequence). V was pared by 2 bases and J by 9 bases, with 14 bases between. CDR3 sequence: CASSLNGVPGQYF. CDR3 in DNA: TGTGCCAGCAGTTTAAACGGGGTCCCAGGGCAGTACTTC.

V is TRBV5-1 and J is TRBJ1-3, with a tentative D call TRBD1 (6 bases). The germline V gene encodes CDR1 SGHRS and CDR2 YFSETQ. The CDR3 length is 18 residues. V was cut by 2 bases and J by 0 bases, with 18 bases left in between. CDR3 amino acids: CASSFIPRDRSSGNTIYF. CDR3 sequence (DNA): TGCGCCAGCAGCTTTATTCCCCGTGACAGGAGCTCTGGAAACACCATATATTTT. Together with reference TRBV5-1 and TRBJ1-3, the CDR3 gives the full variable domain: KAGVTQTPRYLIKTRGQQVTLSCSPISGHRSVSWYQQTPGQGLQFLFEYFSETQRNKGNFPGRFSGRQFSNSRSEMNVSTLELGDSALYLCASSFIPRDRSSGNTIYFGEGSWLTVV.

The rearrangement joins TRBV7-9 to TRBJ2-3; D remains unclear. This CDR3 region has 13 residues. Germline V gene data show CDR1 as SEHNR and CDR2 as FQNEAQ (reference sequence). The V gene lost 0 bases and the J gene lost 3 bases, with 4 bases spanning the gap. The CDR3 DNA is TGTGCCAGCAGCTTAGCGGCTACAGATACGCAGTATTTT. This codes for CASSLAATDTQYF.

The V call is TRBV27, the J call TRBJ2-3; D is unresolved. This CDR3 is 13 amino acids long. Trimming took off 5 bases at V and 2 bases at J, with 8 bases between the two ends. In germline, CDR1 is MNHEY, CDR2 SMNVEV (reference sequence). The CDR3: CASSIPFTDTQYF. The CDR3 coding sequence is TGTGCCAGCAGTATCCCCTTCACAGATACGCAGTATTTT.

This chain connects TRBV10-1 to TRBJ1-5; TRBD1 aligns across 9 bases. Germline V gene data show CDR1 as WNHNN and CDR2 as SYGVQD (reference sequence). The CDR3 covers 14 residues. CDR3: CVPGQGDSNQPQHF. In nucleotides, the CDR3 is TGCGTCCCGGGACAGGGCGATAGCAATCAGCCCCAGCATTTT.

This sequence joins TRBV30 and TRBJ2-1; D call uncertain. Per the germline V gene, CDR1 is GTSNPN and CDR2 is SVGIG (reference sequence). The CDR3 loop spans 14 amino acids. Trimming took off 4 bases at V and 4 bases at J, with 14 bases between the two ends. In nucleotides, the CDR3 is TGTGCCTGGAAGATCCGAGCCTCGTACAATGAGCAGTTCTTC. It is translated as CAWKIRASYNEQFF.

The J gene is TRBJ2-7, the V gene TRBV5-1; 8 nucleotides agree with TRBD2. V shed 2 bases, J shed 4 bases, and the junction held 5 bases outside the gene matches. CDR1 SGHRS and CDR2 YFSETQ come from the germline V gene. The CDR3 has 14 residues. Here the CDR3 reads CASSLPGGPYEQYF. Written as DNA, the CDR3 is TGCGCCAGCAGCTTACCGGGAGGGCCGTACGAGCAGTACTTC.

The V and J genes are TRBV30 and TRBJ2-7; TRBD2 agrees at 8 bases. The CDR3 is 14 residues long. V was pared by 2 bases and J by 4 bases, with 7 bases of the junction left unmatched. In germline, CDR1 is GTSNPN, CDR2 SVGIG (reference sequence). Written as DNA, the CDR3 is TGTGCCTGGAGTCCGGAAAGCGGGAGTTACGAGCAGTACTTC. Protein product: CAWSPESGSYEQYF.

The V and J genes are TRBV30 and TRBJ2-1; D ambiguous. Germline-derived CDR1 and CDR2 are GTSNPN and SVGIG (reference sequence). Trimming took off 5 bases at V and 6 bases at J, with 11 bases between the two ends. CDR3 length: 12 amino acids. CDR3: CAWGPQPNEQFF. As DNA, the CDR3 is TGTGCCTGGGGGCCCCAGCCCAATGAGCAGTTCTTC. The full variable domain, rest sourced from reference TRBV30 and TRBJ2-1, is SQTIHQWPATLVQPVGSPLSLECTVEGTSNPNLYWYRQAAGRGLQLLFYSVGIGQISSEVPQNLSASRPQDRQFILSSKKLLLSDSGFYLCAWGPQPNEQFFGPGTRLTVL.

The chain joins TRBV27 to TRBJ1-2; D is ambiguous. Germline CDR1 MNHEY, CDR2 SMNVEV (reference sequence). Trimming took 4 bases from V and 4 from J, leaving 16 bases between them. The CDR3 contains 15 residues. This CDR3 is CASSSKRLIPYGYTF. DNA of the CDR3: TGTGCCAGCAGTTCAAAACGGTTGATCCCCTATGGCTACACCTTC.

The chain recombines TRBV4-1 with TRBJ1-5; D not resolved. This CDR3 has 19 residues. The V and J ends lost 1 base and 0 bases respectively, with 19 bases between them. Germline V gene sequence: CDR1 MGHRA, CDR2 YSYEKL. CDR3 residues: CASSQVPGRHSISNQPQHF. CDR3 sequence (DNA): TGCGCCAGCAGCCAAGTCCCGGGTAGGCATTCCATTAGCAATCAGCCCCAGCATTTT.

This rearrangement joins TRBV2 to TRBJ2-7, with D perhaps matching TRBD2 (7 bases). CDR1 is SNHLY, CDR2 FYNNEI, per germline. V dropped 5 bases and J dropped 1 base, with 12 bases sitting between them. The CDR3 is 14 amino acids. CDR3 protein: CASSRGRESYEQYF. The CDR3 DNA reads as TGTGCCAGCAGTCGGGGGCGGGAGTCCTACGAGCAGTACTTC.

CDR3 coding DNA: TGTGCCAGCCGCCGGGACATAGGGTACGAGCAGTACTTC. It translates to CASRRDIGYEQYF. V gene TRBV2 combines with J gene TRBJ2-7, with a possible D match to TRBD1 (6 bases). Trimming took off 8 bases at V and 4 bases at J, with 15 bases between the two ends. The V gene's germline CDR1 is SNHLY and CDR2 FYNNEI. The CDR3 has 13 amino acids.

V and J are TRBV30 and TRBJ1-2, with a weak D call TRBD1 (5 bases). Trimming removed 0 bases from V and 7 bases from J, with 12 bases in between. CDR3 size: 13 residues. Per germline, CDR1 GTSNPN and CDR2 SVGIG (reference sequence). CDR3 bases: TGTGCCTGGAGTGTAGAGGGCGGGGGTGGCTACACCTTC. Protein: CAWSVEGGGGYTF.

The J gene is TRBJ1-2, the V gene TRBV30; D is ambiguous. This CDR3 comprises 12 residues. Germline lookup yields CDR1 GTSNPN and CDR2 SVGIG (reference sequence). V gave up 3 bases and J gave up 4 bases, with 9 bases separating them. The CDR3 is CAWRRRVYGYTF. As DNA, the CDR3 is TGTGCCTGGAGACGGCGGGTCTATGGCTACACCTTC.

V gene TRBV27 combines with J gene TRBJ2-1; 8 nucleotides match TRBD1. Germline CDR1 MNHEY, CDR2 SMNVEV (reference sequence). The CDR3 covers 15 residues. Trimming took 6 bases from V and 6 from J; bases not matched to a gene: 10. The CDR3 coding sequence is TGTGCCAGCAGCTCCCCAGGGGGCAGGGTCAATGAGCAGTTCTTC. Its protein product is CASSSPGGRVNEQFF.

The chain combines TRBV7-2 with TRBJ2-6; D is unclear. V was clipped by 2 bases and J by 3 bases, with 8 bases between them. This CDR3 contains 15 residues. CDR1 and CDR2 (germline): SGHTA, FQGNSA. The CDR3 bases are TGTGCCAGCAGCTTAAGTACTGGTGGGGCCAACGTCCTGACTTTC. This sequence encodes CASSLSTGGANVLTF.

The chain couples TRBV15 to TRBJ1-2; no clear D gene. Per the germline V gene, CDR1 is LNHNV and CDR2 is YYDKDF (reference sequence). The V and J ends lost 5 bases and 8 bases respectively, with 21 bases between them. The CDR3 is 15 amino acids. This CDR3 reads CATSPLGQDGWGYTF. In DNA, the CDR3 is TGTGCCACCAGCCCCTTGGGTCAGGATGGGTGGGGCTACACCTTC.

The chain couples TRBV19 to TRBJ2-5; possible D gene TRBD2, 6 bases. The V and J ends lost 5 bases and 4 bases respectively, with 17 bases between them. Germline V gene lookup returns CDR1 LNHDA and CDR2 SQIVND (reference sequence). CDR3 size: 15 residues. CDR3 sequence (DNA): TGTGCCAGTAGTCCAGGCGGCGGGATGGGAGAGACCCAGTACTTC. Amino acid sequence: CASSPGGGMGETQYF.

The genes are TRBV5-1 and TRBJ2-1, with D unresolved. The CDR3 loop spans 14 amino acids. The germline CDR1 and CDR2 sequences are SGHRS and YFSETQ. V lost 2 bases and J 8 bases, leaving 14 bases between the germline ends. The CDR3 sequence is CASSFTPNLDEQFF. CDR3 nucleotides: TGCGCCAGCAGCTTTACACCCAACCTAGATGAGCAGTTCTTC.

Written as DNA, the CDR3 is TGCAGCGTTGAAGAGGGACAGGGGGGCTCTGGGGCCAACGTCCTGACTTTC. This translates into CSVEEGQGGSGANVLTF. The chain carries TRBV29-1 and TRBJ2-6; 11 bases align to TRBD1. CDR1 is SQVTM, CDR2 ANQGSEA, per germline. V lost 0 bases and J lost 0; bases outside the gene matches: 1. The CDR3 is 17 amino acids.

The chain combines TRBV5-1 with TRBJ2-3, with a possible D match to TRBD1 (6 bases). Per the germline V gene, CDR1 is SGHRS and CDR2 is YFSETQ. The CDR3 loop spans 18 amino acids. V lost 1 base to trimming and J lost 0 bases, with 18 bases between them. For the CDR3, the DNA is TGCGCCAGCAGCTTGTCCCAGACCACAGGGATTAGCACAGATACGCAGTATTTT. Translated, it gives CASSLSQTTGISTDTQYF.

This sequence joins TRBV19 and TRBJ1-2, with D perhaps TRBD1 (6 bases). Trimming pared 2 bases from V and 2 bases from J, leaving 12 bases between. Germline loops: CDR1 LNHDA, CDR2 SQIVND (reference sequence). The length of the CDR3 is 15 residues. The CDR3 nucleotides read TGTGCCAGTAGTATAAGGGAAGGACAGAACTATGGCTACACCTTC. It codes for CASSIREGQNYGYTF.